A single T cell receptor (beta chain) is shown here with its context. The antigen remains unidentified. Being one base from a much bigger clone, this may be a read error. The data originate from a study of T cells in Graves' hyperthyroidism and ophthalmopathy. General study points: From stable hyperthyroidism, ophthalmopathy was separated by a 13 V-J model. Blood also held most thyroid clonotypes expanded beyond 0.001.

V was trimmed by 3 bases and J by 9 bases, leaving 12 bases between them. CDR1 LGHNT and CDR2 FRNRAP come from the germline V gene. This CDR3 contains 13 residues. Authors of the study amplified TCR beta CDR3 regions from RNA transcripts. RT-PCR in the first round (using the HTBI primer set) targeted the TCR CDR3. TCRdb analysed the multiplex PCR reads with MiXCR anew, one entry per CDR3 protein. The sample carries 90,000 to 120,000 distinct CDR3 sequences, 15% to 20% recorded once. Pregnant or lactating patients were excluded, as were those with uncontrolled infection or other autoimmune disease. This sample holds PBMCs from roughly 10 ml fresh peripheral blood.

The TCR sequence derives from a woman in her fifties or sixties with Graves' hyperthyroidism. The V gene is TRBV12-5, the J gene TRBJ2-1; D remains ambiguous. Specimen: blood. The CDR3 is CASGLDPSREQFF. The DNA for the CDR3 is TGTGCTAGTGGTTTAGACCCTTCTCGTGAGCAGTTCTTC. Variable domain in full (rest from reference TRBV12-5 and TRBJ2-1): DARVTQTPRHKVTEMGQEVTMRCQPILGHNTVFWYRQTMMQGLELLAYFRNRAPLDDSGMPKDRFSAEMPDATLATLKIQPSEPRDSAVYFCASGLDPSREQFFGPGTRLTVL.